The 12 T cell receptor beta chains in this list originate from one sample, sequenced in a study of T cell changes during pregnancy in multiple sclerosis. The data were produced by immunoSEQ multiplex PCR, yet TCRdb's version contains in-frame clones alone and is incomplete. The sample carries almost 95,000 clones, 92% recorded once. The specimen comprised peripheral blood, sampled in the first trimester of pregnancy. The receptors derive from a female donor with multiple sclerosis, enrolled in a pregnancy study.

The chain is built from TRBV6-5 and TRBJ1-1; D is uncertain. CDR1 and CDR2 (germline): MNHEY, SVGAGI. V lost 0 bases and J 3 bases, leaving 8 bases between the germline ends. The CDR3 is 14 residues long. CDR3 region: CASSYSSGYTEAFF. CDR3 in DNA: TGTGCCAGCAGTTACTCTTCGGGGTACACTGAAGCTTTCTTT.

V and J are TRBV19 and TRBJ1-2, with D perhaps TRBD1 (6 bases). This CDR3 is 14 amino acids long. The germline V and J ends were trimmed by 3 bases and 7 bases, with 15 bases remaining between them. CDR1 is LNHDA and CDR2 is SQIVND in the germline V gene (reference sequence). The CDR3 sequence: CASSIGAGTFGYTF. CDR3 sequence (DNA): TGTGCCAGTAGTATCGGGGCCGGGACATTTGGCTACACCTTC. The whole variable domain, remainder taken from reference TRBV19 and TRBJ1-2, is DGGITQSPKYLFRKEGQNVTLSCEQNLNHDAMYWYRQDPGQGLRLIYYSQIVNDFQKGDIAEGYSVSREKKESFPLTVTSAQKNPTAFYLCASSIGAGTFGYTFGSGTRLTVV.

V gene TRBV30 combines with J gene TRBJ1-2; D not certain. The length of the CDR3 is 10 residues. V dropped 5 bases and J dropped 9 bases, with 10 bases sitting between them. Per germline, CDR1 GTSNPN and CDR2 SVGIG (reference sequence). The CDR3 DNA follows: TGTGCCTGGGGTCGAGTCCGCTACACCTTC. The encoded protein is CAWGRVRYTF.

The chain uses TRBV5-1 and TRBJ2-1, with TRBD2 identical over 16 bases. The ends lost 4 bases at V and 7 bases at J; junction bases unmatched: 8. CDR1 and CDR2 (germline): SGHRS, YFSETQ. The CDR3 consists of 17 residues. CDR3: CASSVPGLAGGTNEQFF. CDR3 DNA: TGCGCCAGCAGCGTACCGGGACTAGCGGGAGGGACTAATGAGCAGTTCTTC.

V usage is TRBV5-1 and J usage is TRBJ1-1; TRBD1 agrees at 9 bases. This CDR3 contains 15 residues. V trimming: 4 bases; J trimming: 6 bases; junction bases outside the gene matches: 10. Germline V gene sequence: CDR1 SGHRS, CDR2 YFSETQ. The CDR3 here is CASSLITGGGAEAFF. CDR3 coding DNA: TGCGCCAGCAGCCTAATTACAGGGGGCGGAGCTGAAGCTTTCTTT.

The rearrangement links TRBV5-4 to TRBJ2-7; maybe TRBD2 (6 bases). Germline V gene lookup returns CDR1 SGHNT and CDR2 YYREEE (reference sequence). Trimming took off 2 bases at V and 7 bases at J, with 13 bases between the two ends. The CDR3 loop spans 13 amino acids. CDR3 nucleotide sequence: TGTGCCAGCAGCTTCTTTGGGGGGTGGGAGCAGTACTTC. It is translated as CASSFFGGWEQYF.

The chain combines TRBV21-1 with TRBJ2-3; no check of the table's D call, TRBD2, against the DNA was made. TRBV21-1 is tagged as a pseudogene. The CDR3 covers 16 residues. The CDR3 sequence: CASSFIIERPSDTQYF. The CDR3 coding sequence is TGTGCCAGCAGCTTCATAATAGAGAGGCCGTCGGATACGCAGTATTTT.

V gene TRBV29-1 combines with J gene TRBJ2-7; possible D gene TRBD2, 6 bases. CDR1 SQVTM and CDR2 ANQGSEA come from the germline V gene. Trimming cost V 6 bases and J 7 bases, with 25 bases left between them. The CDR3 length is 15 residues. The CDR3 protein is CSVQGRARGLGEQYF. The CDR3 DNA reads TGCAGCGTGCAGGGCAGGGCAAGGGGACTGGGTGAGCAGTACTTC.

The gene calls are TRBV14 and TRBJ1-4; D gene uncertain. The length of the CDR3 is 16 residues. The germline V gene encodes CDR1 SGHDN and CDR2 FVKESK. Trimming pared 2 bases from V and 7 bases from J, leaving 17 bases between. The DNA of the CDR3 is TGTGCCAGCAGCCAAACCCCTGCACAGTTCACTGAAAAACTGTTTTTT. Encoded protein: CASSQTPAQFTEKLFF.

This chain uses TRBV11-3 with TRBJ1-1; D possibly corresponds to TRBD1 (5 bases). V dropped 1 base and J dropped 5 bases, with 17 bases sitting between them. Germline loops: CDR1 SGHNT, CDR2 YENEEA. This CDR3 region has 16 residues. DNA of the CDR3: TGTGCCAGCAGCTTAGGGGGGACTTATGGAGCGACTGAAGCTTTCTTT. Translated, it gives CASSLGGTYGATEAFF.

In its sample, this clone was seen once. CDR3: CASSLWDRENYGYTF. The DNA for the CDR3 is TGTGCCAGCAGTTTATGGGACAGGGAGAACTATGGCTACACCTTC. The gene calls are TRBV28 and TRBJ1-2; 8 bases line up with TRBD1. V dropped 0 bases and J dropped 2; count of bases not matched to a gene: 2. The germline gives CDR1 MDHEN, CDR2 SYDVKM. The length of the CDR3 is 15 residues.

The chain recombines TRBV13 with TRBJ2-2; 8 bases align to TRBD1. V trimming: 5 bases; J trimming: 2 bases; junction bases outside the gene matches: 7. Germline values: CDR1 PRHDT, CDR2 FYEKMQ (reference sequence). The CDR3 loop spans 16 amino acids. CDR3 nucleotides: TGTGCCAGCAGCACACCAGGGGGCGTAAACACCGGGGAGCTGTTTTTT. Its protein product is CASSTPGGVNTGELFF.